This T cell receptor (beta chain) is from a study of PD-1 blockade in classical Hodgkin lymphoma. The CDR3 sequence is 15 residues long. Germline CDR1 SGHDT, CDR2 YYEEEE. V trimming: 1 base; J trimming: 1 base; junction bases outside the gene matches: 4. The data were produced by immunoSEQ multiplex PCR, yet TCRdb's version contains in-frame clones alone and is incomplete. The sample holds under 95,000 clones, approximately 94% seen once. This clone is a singleton in its sample. What it recognizes is unknown. Findings of the study overall: Reports described newly diagnosed patients as having lower baseline TCR diversity than healthy donors. The study found that TCR diversity rose significantly by C4D1 in CD4+ but not CD8+ cells.

Each patient relapsed following autologous stem cell transplantation, and prior brentuximab vedotin exposure differed. When best responses were assessed, they were complete response, partial response or progressive disease. The sample here was peripheral blood mononuclear cells (PBMCs), taken at baseline. The clonotype comes from a human donor with classical Hodgkin lymphoma. This chain uses TRBV5-6 with TRBJ1-1; 7 bases fit TRBD1. The CDR3, as DNA: TGTGCCAGCAGCTTGAAAGGGGGCGAGAACACTGAAGCTTTCTTT. Translated, it gives CASSLKGGENTEAFF.